This passage covers 19 T cell receptor beta chains from one sample sequenced in a study of identifying expanded T cells in peripheral blood (dated by TCRdb to the late 2010s). Library prep was done by the immunoSEQ multiplex PCR assay. TCRdb took this table from immuneACCESS and kept in-frame rearrangements with V and J called. Such tables lack part of the clones; where checked against another copy, unresolved V genes explain under half of the gap, and the rest is unexplained. Across this sample there are some 130,000 clones, with 75% to 90% seen only once. The ten largest clones add up to 7.5% to 8.5% of the sample. The sample was blood. The receptors stem from a person between 18 and 75 years old in good health.

V and J are TRBV28 and TRBJ1-2; 9 nucleotides align to TRBD1. The CDR3 spans 15 residues. The V segment lost 5 bases and the J segment 3 bases; nucleotides outside the gene matches: 7. Per the germline V gene, CDR1 is MDHEN and CDR2 is SYDVKM. The CDR3 bases are TGTGCCAGCAGTCTCCGGACAGGGGAATACTATGGCTACACCTTC. Translated: CASSLRTGEYYGYTF.

This clone came up once. The chain is built from TRBV9 and TRBJ2-1; no clear D. There are 14 residues in the CDR3. Per germline, CDR1 SGDLS and CDR2 YYNGEE. V shed 4 bases and J shed 2 bases, with 10 bases lying between them. The CDR3: CASSLKGTYNEQFF. The CDR3 DNA reads TGTGCCAGCAGCCTCAAGGGAACCTACAATGAGCAGTTCTTC.

The V and J genes are TRBV5-1 and TRBJ2-4; TRBD1 agrees at 8 bases. Germline loops: CDR1 SGHRS, CDR2 YFSETQ. The trim removed 4 bases at V and 8 bases at J, leaving 8 bases unmatched. The CDR3 is 14 residues long. Here the CDR3 DNA reads TGCGCCAGCAGCCTATCGACAGGGGAAGACATTCAGTACTTC. Protein: CASSLSTGEDIQYF.

The rearrangement links TRBV4-3 to TRBJ2-5; 8 nucleotides line up with TRBD1. The CDR3 loop spans 15 amino acids. Looked up from germline, CDR1 is LGHNA and CDR2 is YSLEER. The ends lost 4 bases at V and 2 bases at J; junction bases unmatched: 6. CDR3 in DNA: TGCGCCAGCAGCCTGATGACAGGGGTACAAGAGACCCAGTACTTC. Translating gives CASSLMTGVQETQYF.

On this clone itself: Other DNA sequences within the sample encode an identical CDR3. The chain links TRBV11-2 to TRBJ2-7; 7 bases agree with TRBD2. The ends lost 3 bases at V and 1 base at J; junction bases unmatched: 0. Germline V gene sequence: CDR1 SGHAT, CDR2 FQNNGV. CDR3 length: 13 residues. CDR3 DNA: TGTGCCAGCAGCTTTAGCGGGTCCTACGAGCAGTACTTC. Amino acid sequence: CASSFSGSYEQYF.

The gene calls are TRBV2 and TRBJ1-6, with 9 positions matching TRBD1. CDR3 length: 15 residues. The germline V gene encodes CDR1 SNHLY and CDR2 FYNNEI. V lost 1 base to trimming and J lost 10 bases; unmatched junction nucleotides: 5. The CDR3 reads CASSEVGQGNSPLHF. The CDR3 nucleotides are TGTGCCAGCAGTGAAGTGGGACAGGGAAACTCACCCCTCCACTTT.

This chain links TRBV30 with TRBJ2-3; D not certain. V dropped 5 bases and J dropped 2 bases, with 11 bases sitting between them. Germline-derived CDR1 and CDR2 are GTSNPN and SVGIG (reference sequence). This CDR3 is built from 13 residues. For the CDR3, the DNA is TGTGCCTGGGGCTCGGTTAACACAGATACGCAGTATTTT. It codes for CAWGSVNTDTQYF.

The chain is built from TRBV11-3 and TRBJ2-3; TRBD1 matches at 9 bases. Losses at the gene ends were 8 bases for V and 1 base for J; bases not matched to a gene: 7. This CDR3 spans 15 amino acids. The germline gives CDR1 SGHNT, CDR2 YENEEA. The CDR3 nucleotides read TGTGCCAGCCCAAACAGGGGGCATGGCACAGATACGCAGTATTTT. It specifies CASPNRGHGTDTQYF.

The V call is TRBV11-2, the J call TRBJ2-1; TRBD1 aligns across 7 bases. The CDR3 sequence is 13 residues long. V shed 1 base, J shed 8 bases, and the junction held 2 bases outside the gene matches. Germline CDR1 SGHAT, CDR2 FQNNGV. This CDR3 is CASSLVQGYEQFF. The CDR3 DNA reads TGTGCCAGCAGCTTAGTACAGGGGTATGAGCAGTTCTTC.

V and J are TRBV5-1 and TRBJ2-3; 7 bases agree with TRBD2. V was pared by 4 bases and J by 2 bases, with 7 bases of the junction left unmatched. The germline V gene encodes CDR1 SGHRS and CDR2 YFSETQ. The CDR3 has 15 amino acids. CDR3 region: CASSPSGPDTDTQYF. The CDR3 nucleotides read TGCGCCAGCAGCCCTAGCGGACCCGACACAGATACGCAGTATTTT.

J is TRBJ2-3 and V is TRBV30; D is ambiguous. The CDR3 length is 13 residues. Trimming took 4 bases from V and 0 from J, leaving 8 bases between them. The germline V gene has CDR1 GTSNPN and CDR2 SVGIG (reference sequence). CDR3 amino acids: CAWTRYSTDTQYF. The DNA for the CDR3 is TGTGCCTGGACAAGGTATAGCACAGATACGCAGTATTTT. The full variable domain, in which reference TRBV30 and TRBJ2-3 provide the parts outside the CDR3, is SQTIHQWPATLVQPVGSPLSLECTVEGTSNPNLYWYRQAAGRGLQLLFYSVGIGQISSEVPQNLSASRPQDRQFILSSKKLLLSDSGFYLCAWTRYSTDTQYFGPGTRLTVL.

This clone appeared once. The chain joins TRBV11-2 to TRBJ2-3; possible D gene TRBD2, 5 bases. Trimming removed 6 bases from V and 5 bases from J, with 12 bases in between. The V gene's germline CDR1 is SGHAT and CDR2 FQNNGV. The CDR3 consists of 13 residues. The CDR3 is CASRGLAVDTQYF. CDR3 DNA sequence: TGTGCCAGCAGGGGTCTAGCAGTAGATACGCAGTATTTT.

The rearrangement uses TRBV19 and TRBJ2-1, with a possible D match to TRBD1 (6 bases). The CDR3 has 15 residues. Trimming cost V 5 bases and J 8 bases, with 19 bases left between them. Germline V CDR1 and CDR2: LNHDA, SQIVND (reference sequence). The CDR3 DNA reads as TGTGCCAGTAGTTTACAGGGACAAACAGCAGATGAGCAGTTCTTC. This translates into CASSLQGQTADEQFF.

The gene calls are TRBV7-6 and TRBJ2-3, with D possibly matching TRBD2 (6 bases). V dropped 6 bases and J dropped 1 base, with 17 bases sitting between them. Germline values: CDR1 SGHVS, CDR2 FNYEAQ. This CDR3 is 16 amino acids long. Written as DNA, the CDR3 is TGTGCCAGCAGTTTTAGCGGTGCCGGAGGCACAGATACGCAGTATTTT. Its protein product is CASSFSGAGGTDTQYF.

This sequence joins TRBV10-3 and TRBJ2-5; 10 bases align to TRBD2. CDR3 length: 16 amino acids. The trim removed 0 bases at V and 7 bases at J, leaving 8 bases unmatched. The V gene's germline CDR1 is ENHRY and CDR2 SYGVKD. CDR3 nucleotides: TGTGCCATCAGTGAGTCCGGATCTAGCGGGGGCGGGACCCAGTACTTC. This encodes CAISESGSSGGGTQYF.

This clone came up once. The chain links TRBV2 to TRBJ2-7, with 9 bases identical to TRBD2. Germline CDR1 and CDR2: SNHLY and FYNNEI. This CDR3 is built from 15 residues. Trimming took 6 bases from V and 2 from J; bases not matched to a gene: 8. CDR3 protein: CASRTLAGQAYEQYF. The CDR3 DNA sequence: TGTGCCAGCAGGACCCTAGCGGGACAAGCCTACGAGCAGTACTTC.

The rearrangement uses TRBV28 and TRBJ2-3; the D gene is possibly TRBD2 (6 bases). Per germline, CDR1 MDHEN and CDR2 SYDVKM. The CDR3 is 15 residues long. Trimming cost V 4 bases and J 2 bases, with 13 bases left between them. CDR3 coding DNA: TGTGCCAGCAGTTCTAGTTGGGGGGTCACAGATACGCAGTATTTT. Amino acids: CASSSSWGVTDTQYF.

The chain carries TRBV11-1 and TRBJ2-5; no clear D. The germline V gene encodes CDR1 SGHAT and CDR2 FQDESV (reference sequence). V dropped 1 base and J dropped 2 bases, with 17 bases sitting between them. This CDR3 has 17 amino acids. The CDR3 is CASSLDLYAAVQETQYF. In DNA form, the CDR3 reads TGTGCCAGCAGCTTAGACCTATATGCGGCCGTGCAAGAGACCCAGTACTTC.

The V gene is TRBV9, the J gene TRBJ2-1; 7 positions match TRBD2. In germline, CDR1 is SGDLS, CDR2 YYNGEE. V was clipped by 0 bases and J by 8 bases; unmatched bases: 11. The CDR3 sequence is 16 residues long. CDR3 region: CASSVGGAGALHEQFF. The CDR3 nucleotides are TGTGCCAGCAGCGTAGGGGGCGCGGGAGCTTTGCATGAGCAGTTCTTC.